Reported below is one TCR beta chain. Its antigen is currently not known. The input lacks base qualities; no much larger clone sits a single base away. This sample is part of a study of shared clonotypes between healthy human individuals (dated by TCRdb to 2020 to 2021). Regarding the complete study: Three men and a couple of women, aged 18 to 49 years, made up the cohort. For each donor, CD4 naive and CD4 memory were each run on three plates, CD8 naive on two plates, and CD8 memory on one plate. The study deeply sequenced blood TCR repertoires of several healthy adults to estimate repertoire size and the extent of clonotype sharing between individuals. To increase sequencing depth and limit assay-specific biases, different laboratories used diverse techniques to prepare libraries and sequence TCR repertoires. Between about 0.8 and 8.9 billion PBMCs per donor were obtained by leukapheresis.

TCR CDR3 regions were amplified from genomic DNA by multiplex PCR using the deep immunoSEQ assay. Extracted genomic DNA from each cell subset was distributed evenly across all wells of several immunoSEQ 96-well plates, and each plate was treated as a replicate. For sorted subsets, about 200 ng genomic DNA, equal to about 30,000 T cell genomes, was loaded into each replicate PCR. The purified libraries were quantified using a Qubit 3.0 fluorometer, sized with a Bioanalyzer 2100, and then quantified again using the KAPA Library Quantification kit. Every immunoSEQ 96-well plate was sequenced on a separate single-read 150-cycle Illumina NextSeq 550 flow cell. Under the source paper's analysis protocol: The immunoSEQ output contained only junctional sequences without quality scores, so filtering could not match that applied to full-length reads. Sequences were annotated with PyIR, a Python wrapper for IgBLAST v1.9, using IMGT germline references to assign V/J genes and CDR3. Any read was removed if the V/J assignment was weak (E-value above 1e-6), the CDR3 was missing, or the read contained stop codons, out-of-frame junctions, or ambiguous translated residues. V3J clonotypes were defined as sequences sharing an identical inferred V gene, J gene, and CDR3 amino acid sequence. The percentage overlap between two repertoires was calculated by dividing the number of shared unique clonotypes by the size of the smaller repertoire. Richness of each repertoire was evaluated using RTK rarefaction, the Chao1 estimator, and Recon v2.1 estimates of unobserved clonotypes. For all TCRbeta clonotypes obtained by the gDNA method from several donors, generation probabilities were computed with OLGA. Held by TCRdb, this immuneACCESS table contains in-frame sequences only and omits some clones. Under half of the omission traces to an unresolved V gene where checked; the cause of the rest is unknown. V, J and clone size derive from that table, while D and trimming were established from the DNA sequence. The sample yields about 680,000 clones; about 80% were counted once. Around 2% of the sample is taken by the ten largest.

The donors were healthy, HIV-negative adults with no recently reported acute infections or vaccinations. All donors were Caucasian adults living in Nashville, Tennessee, USA. CD4+ T cells were enriched through magnetic negative selection, after which naive cells were positively selected on CD45RA and the remaining negative fraction served as the memory subset. Blood was obtained by leukapheresis, after which PBMCs were separated by Ficoll-Histopaque density gradient centrifugation and cryopreserved in liquid nitrogen vapor phase. Analytical flow cytometry was used to check the purity and quantity of every magnetically sorted T cell population. Genomic DNA was isolated from every sorted fraction and measured by UV absorbance on a Nanodrop 2000c. Including the terminal cysteine and phenylalanine, the CDR3 comprises 11 residues. Only the CDR3 DNA is retained, 33 bases long and in frame from the first base. According to the germline V gene, CDR1 reads MNHEY and CDR2 reads SVGAGI. Trimming takes 5 bases from V and 5 bases from J, and the germline ends sit 3 bases apart.

The paper as a whole reports these results and caveats: Larger estimated clonotype richness was generally found for naive subsets than for memory subsets. Clonotypes shared by all four sorted-subset donors showed higher generation probabilities than non-shared clonotypes. Because the study included a small number of donors, the genetic and exposure-history diversity represented was limited. Across four donors, approximately 5% of naive CD4, roughly 3.8% of naive CD8, 2% to 2.5% of memory CD4, and over 0.35% of memory CD8 clonotypes were shared. Sampling was restricted to blood, and TCR repertoires in tissue are likely to differ from TCR repertoires in blood. Based on pairwise subsampling, the degree of clonotype sharing among donors was expected to be affected by sequencing depth. Rarefaction of sorted-subset datasets indicated incomplete sequencing despite the large sequencing depth.

The chain was built from TRBV6-5 and TRBJ2-2; no D gene is confidently identified. Source material: memory CD4+ T cells sorted from blood. The cell subset or site label on this specimen signifies: CD45RA-negative fraction. The sequence derives from a woman younger than 45 in good health. Here is the DNA: TGTGCCAGCAGTAAAACCGGGGAGCTGTTTTTT. Its protein reads: CASSKTGELFF.